Presented here are 4 T cell receptor beta chains from one specimen sequenced in a study of blood T cell repertoires in COVID-19. Clones were sequenced by immunoSEQ multiplex PCR, and TCRdb holds only the in-frame ones, with some missing. The sample lists approximately 35,000 clones, 88% seen once, with 11% to 15% in the top ten. The sequenced material came from peripheral blood. The source of these receptors is a man in his 60s with active COVID-19.

This chain joins TRBV18 and TRBJ2-7, with 7 positions matching TRBD1. The V gene end was trimmed by 5 bases and the J gene end by 3 bases; junction bases not matched to a gene: 1. CDR1 and CDR2 (germline): KGHSH, LQKENI. The CDR3 runs to 12 residues. The CDR3: CASSSGGYEQYF. The CDR3 DNA follows: TGTGCCAGCTCATCAGGGGGCTACGAGCAGTACTTC.

V is TRBV15 and J is TRBJ1-2, with a weak D call TRBD1 (5 bases). Deletions cut 3 bases from V and 6 bases from J, with 17 bases between. The length of the CDR3 is 15 residues. Germline V gene lookup returns CDR1 LNHNV and CDR2 YYDKDF (reference sequence). CDR3 sequence (DNA): TGTGCCACCAGCAGCGACCCCTTGGGGGGGGATGGCTACACCTTC. It translates to CATSSDPLGGDGYTF.

The chain employs TRBV7-9 and TRBJ1-1; TRBD1 matches 8 bases. The junction had 4 bases not matched to a gene; V was cut back by 3 bases and J by 1 base. The CDR3 consists of 15 residues. The V gene's germline CDR1 is SEHNR and CDR2 FQNEAQ (reference sequence). In nucleotides, the CDR3 is TGTGCCAGCAGCTTGCCGGGACAGGCGAACACTGAAGCTTTCTTT. Protein product: CASSLPGQANTEAFF.

The genes are TRBV2 and TRBJ1-6; 7 nucleotides match TRBD1. The germline CDR1 and CDR2 sequences are SNHLY and FYNNEI. The CDR3 sequence is 14 residues long. J was trimmed by 7 bases and V by 6 bases; bases with no gene match: 6. The DNA of the CDR3 is TGTGCCAGCAGAGACAGGGTCGCGAATTCACCCCTCCACTTT. Residues: CASRDRVANSPLHF.